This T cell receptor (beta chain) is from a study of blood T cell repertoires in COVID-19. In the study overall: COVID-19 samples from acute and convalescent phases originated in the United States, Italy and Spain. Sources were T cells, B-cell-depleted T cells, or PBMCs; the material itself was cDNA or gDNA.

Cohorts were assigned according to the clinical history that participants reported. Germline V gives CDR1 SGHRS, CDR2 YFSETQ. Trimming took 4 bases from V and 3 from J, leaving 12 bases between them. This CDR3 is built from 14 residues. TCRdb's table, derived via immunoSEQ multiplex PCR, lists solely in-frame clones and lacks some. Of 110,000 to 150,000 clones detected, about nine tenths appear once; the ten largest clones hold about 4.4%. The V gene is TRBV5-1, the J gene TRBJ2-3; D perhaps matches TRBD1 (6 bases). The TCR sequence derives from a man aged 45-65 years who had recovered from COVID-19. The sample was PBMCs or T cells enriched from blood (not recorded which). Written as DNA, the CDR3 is TGCGCCAGCAGCCAAACTGGACAGACAGATACGCAGTATTTT. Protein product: CASSQTGQTDTQYF.